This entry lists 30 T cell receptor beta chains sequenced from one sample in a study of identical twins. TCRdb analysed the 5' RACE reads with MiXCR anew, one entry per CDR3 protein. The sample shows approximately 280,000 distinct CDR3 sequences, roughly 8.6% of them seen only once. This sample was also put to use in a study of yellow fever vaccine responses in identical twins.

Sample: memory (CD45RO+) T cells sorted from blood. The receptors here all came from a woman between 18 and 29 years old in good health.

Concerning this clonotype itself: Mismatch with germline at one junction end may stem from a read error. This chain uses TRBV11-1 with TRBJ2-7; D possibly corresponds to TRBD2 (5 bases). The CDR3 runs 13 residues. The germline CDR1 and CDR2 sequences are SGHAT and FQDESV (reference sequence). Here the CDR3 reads CASSFDYGYAQYF. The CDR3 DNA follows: TGTGCCAGCAGCTTCGACTACGGCTACGCGCAGTACTTC. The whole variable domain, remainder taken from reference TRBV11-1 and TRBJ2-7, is EAEVAQSPRYKITEKSQAVAFWCDPISGHATLYWYRQILGQGPELLVQFQDESVVDDSQLPKDRFSAERLKGVDSTLKIQPAELGDSAMYLCASSFDYGYAQYFGPGTRLTVT.

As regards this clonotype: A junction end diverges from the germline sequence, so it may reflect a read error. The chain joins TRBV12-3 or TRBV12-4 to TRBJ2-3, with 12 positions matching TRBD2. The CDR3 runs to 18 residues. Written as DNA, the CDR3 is TGTGCCTGCAGTAAAAGACTAGCGGGAGTAGCTTTGACAGATACGCAGTATTTT. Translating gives CACSKRLAGVALTDTQYF.

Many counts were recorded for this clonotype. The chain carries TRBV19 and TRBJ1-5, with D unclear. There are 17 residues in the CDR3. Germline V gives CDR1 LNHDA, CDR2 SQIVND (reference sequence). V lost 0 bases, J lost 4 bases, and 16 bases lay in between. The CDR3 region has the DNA TGTGCCAGTAGTATAGATCATTCCGTCTCATTGAATCAGCCCCAGCATTTT. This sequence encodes CASSIDHSVSLNQPQHF.

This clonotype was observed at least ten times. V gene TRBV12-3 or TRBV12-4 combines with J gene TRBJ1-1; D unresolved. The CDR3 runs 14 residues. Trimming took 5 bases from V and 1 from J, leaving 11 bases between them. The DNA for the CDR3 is TGTGCCAGCAGTAAACATGGCCCGAACACTGAAGCTTTCTTT. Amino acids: CASSKHGPNTEAFF.

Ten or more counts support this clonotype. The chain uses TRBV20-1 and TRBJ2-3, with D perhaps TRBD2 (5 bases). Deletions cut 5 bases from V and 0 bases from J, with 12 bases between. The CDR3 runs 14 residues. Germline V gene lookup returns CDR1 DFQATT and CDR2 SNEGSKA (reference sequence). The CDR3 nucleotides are TGCAGTGCTTTGCGGGTGGGGAGCACAGATACGCAGTATTTT. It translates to CSALRVGSTDTQYF.

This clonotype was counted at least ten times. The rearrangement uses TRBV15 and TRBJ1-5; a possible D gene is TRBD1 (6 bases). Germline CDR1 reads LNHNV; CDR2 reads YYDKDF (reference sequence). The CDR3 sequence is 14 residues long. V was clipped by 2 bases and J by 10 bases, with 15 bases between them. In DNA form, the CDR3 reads TGTGCCACCAGCAGACCGGGACATTCAGCTCCCCAGCATTTT. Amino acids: CATSRPGHSAPQHF. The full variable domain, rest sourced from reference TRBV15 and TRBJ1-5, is DAMVIQNPRYQVTQFGKPVTLSCSQTLNHNVMYWYQQKSSQAPKLLFHYYDKDFNNEADTPDNFQSRRPNTSFCFLDIRSPGLGDTAMYLCATSRPGHSAPQHFGDGTRLSIL.

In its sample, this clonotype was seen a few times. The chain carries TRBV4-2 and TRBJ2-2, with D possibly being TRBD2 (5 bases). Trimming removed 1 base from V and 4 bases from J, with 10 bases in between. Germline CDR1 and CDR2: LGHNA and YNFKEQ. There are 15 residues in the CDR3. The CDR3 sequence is CASSQGLALTGELFF. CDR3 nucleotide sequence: TGTGCCAGCAGCCAAGGTCTAGCCCTCACCGGGGAGCTGTTTTTT.

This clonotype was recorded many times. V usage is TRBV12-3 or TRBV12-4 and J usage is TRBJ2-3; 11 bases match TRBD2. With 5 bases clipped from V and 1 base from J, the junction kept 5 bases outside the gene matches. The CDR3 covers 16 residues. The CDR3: CASSLLTSGGTDTQYF. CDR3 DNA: TGTGCCAGCAGTCTGTTGACTAGCGGGGGCACAGATACGCAGTATTTT.

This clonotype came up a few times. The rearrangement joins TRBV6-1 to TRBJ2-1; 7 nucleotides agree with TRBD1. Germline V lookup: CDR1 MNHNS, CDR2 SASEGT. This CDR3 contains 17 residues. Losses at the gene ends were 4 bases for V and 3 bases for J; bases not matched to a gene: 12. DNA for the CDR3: TGTGCCAGCAGTGTAGCAGGACAGGATTTGTACTACAATGAGCAGTTCTTC. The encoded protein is CASSVAGQDLYYNEQFF.

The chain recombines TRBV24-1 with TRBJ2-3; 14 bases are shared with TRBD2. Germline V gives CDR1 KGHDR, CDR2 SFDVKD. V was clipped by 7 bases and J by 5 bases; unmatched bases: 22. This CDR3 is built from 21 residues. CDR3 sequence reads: CATSEGPGLAGVRGSQDTQYF. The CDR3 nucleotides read TGTGCCACCAGCGAGGGACCGGGACTAGCGGGAGTAAGGGGTTCCCAAGATACGCAGTATTTT.

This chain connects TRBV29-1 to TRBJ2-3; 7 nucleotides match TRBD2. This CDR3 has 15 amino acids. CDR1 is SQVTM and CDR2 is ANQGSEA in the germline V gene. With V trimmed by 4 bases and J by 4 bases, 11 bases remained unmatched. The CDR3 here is CSVAASGGVADTQYF. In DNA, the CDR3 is TGCAGCGTTGCGGCTAGCGGAGGAGTAGCAGATACGCAGTATTTT.

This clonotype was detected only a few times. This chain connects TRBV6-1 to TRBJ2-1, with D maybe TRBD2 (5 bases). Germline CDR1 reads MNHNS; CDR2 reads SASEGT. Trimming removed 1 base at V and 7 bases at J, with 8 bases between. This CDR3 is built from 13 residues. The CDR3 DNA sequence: TGTGCCAGCAGTGAAGTCACGGGAAATGAGCAGTTCTTC. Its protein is CASSEVTGNEQFF.

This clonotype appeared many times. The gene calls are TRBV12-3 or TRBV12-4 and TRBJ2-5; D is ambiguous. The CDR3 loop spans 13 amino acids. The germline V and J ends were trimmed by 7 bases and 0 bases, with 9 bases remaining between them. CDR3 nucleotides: TGTGCCAGCATCTCCGAGTACCAAGAGACCCAGTACTTC. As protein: CASISEYQETQYF.

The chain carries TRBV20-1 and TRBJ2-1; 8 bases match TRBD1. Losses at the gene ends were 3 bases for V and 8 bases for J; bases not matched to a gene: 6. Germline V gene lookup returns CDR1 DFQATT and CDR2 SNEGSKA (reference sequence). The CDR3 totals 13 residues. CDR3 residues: CSASLQGADEQFF. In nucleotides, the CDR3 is TGCAGTGCTAGTTTGCAGGGGGCCGATGAGCAGTTCTTC.

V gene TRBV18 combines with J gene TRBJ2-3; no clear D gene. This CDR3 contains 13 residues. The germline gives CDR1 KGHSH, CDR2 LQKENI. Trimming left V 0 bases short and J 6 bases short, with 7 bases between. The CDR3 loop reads CASSPPSVDTQYF. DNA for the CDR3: TGTGCCAGCTCACCACCGTCGGTCGATACGCAGTATTTT. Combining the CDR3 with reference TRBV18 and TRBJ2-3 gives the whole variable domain NAGVMQNPRHLVRRRGQEARLRCSPMKGHSHVYWYRQLPEEGLKFMVYLQKENIIDESGMPKERFSAEFPKEGPSILRIQQVVRGDSAAYFCASSPPSVDTQYFGPGTRLTVL.

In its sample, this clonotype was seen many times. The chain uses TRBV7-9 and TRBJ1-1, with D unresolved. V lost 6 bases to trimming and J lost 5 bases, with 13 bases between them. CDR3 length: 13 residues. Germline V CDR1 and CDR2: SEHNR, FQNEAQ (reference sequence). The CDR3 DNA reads TGTGCCAGCAGTCTAGCGGCCAAGACTGAAGCTTTCTTT. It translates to CASSLAAKTEAFF. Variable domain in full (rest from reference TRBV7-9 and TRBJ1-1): DTGVSQNPRHKITKRGQNVTFRCDPISEHNRLYWYRQTLGQGPEFLTYFQNEAQLEKSRLLSDRFSAERPKGSFSTLEIQRTEQGDSAMYLCASSLAAKTEAFFGQGTRLTVV.

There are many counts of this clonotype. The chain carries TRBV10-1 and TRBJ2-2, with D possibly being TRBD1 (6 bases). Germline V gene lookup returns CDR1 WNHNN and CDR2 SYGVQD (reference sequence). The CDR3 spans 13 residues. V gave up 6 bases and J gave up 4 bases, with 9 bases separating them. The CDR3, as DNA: TGCGCCAGCAGATGGGACATCACCGGGGAGCTGTTTTTT. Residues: CASRWDITGELFF.

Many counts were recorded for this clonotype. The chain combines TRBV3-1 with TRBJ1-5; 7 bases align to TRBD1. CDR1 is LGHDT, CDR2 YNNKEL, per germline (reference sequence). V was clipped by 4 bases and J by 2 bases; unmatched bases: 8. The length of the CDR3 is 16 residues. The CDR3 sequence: CASSLRAGGGNQPQHF. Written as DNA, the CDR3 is TGTGCCAGCAGCCTAAGGGCAGGGGGGGGCAATCAGCCCCAGCATTTT.

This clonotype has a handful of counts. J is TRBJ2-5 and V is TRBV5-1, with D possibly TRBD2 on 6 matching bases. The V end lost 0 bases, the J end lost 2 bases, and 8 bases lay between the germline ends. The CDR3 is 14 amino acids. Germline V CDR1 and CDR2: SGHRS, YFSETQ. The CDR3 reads CASSLVRGQETQYF. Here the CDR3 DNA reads TGCGCCAGCAGCTTGGTGCGGGGACAAGAGACCCAGTACTTC.

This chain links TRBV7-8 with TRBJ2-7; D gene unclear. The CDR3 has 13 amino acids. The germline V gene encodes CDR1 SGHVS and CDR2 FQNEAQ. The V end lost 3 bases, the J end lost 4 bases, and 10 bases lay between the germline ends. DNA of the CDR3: TGTGCCAGCAGCTTCTTTCTTGGGTACGAGCAGTACTTC. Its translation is CASSFFLGYEQYF.

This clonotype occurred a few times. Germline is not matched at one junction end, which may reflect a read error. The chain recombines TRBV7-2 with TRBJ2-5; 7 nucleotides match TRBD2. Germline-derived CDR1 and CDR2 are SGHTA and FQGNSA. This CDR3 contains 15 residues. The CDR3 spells CASSLHPTGLGPFFF. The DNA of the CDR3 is TGTGCCAGCAGCCTTCACCCAACAGGACTAGGCCCTTTCTTCTTC.

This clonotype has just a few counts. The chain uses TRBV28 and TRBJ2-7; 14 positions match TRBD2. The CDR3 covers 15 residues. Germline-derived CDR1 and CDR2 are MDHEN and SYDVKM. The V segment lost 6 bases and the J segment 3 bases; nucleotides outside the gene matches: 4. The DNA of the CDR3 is TGTGCCAGCAGATTCGGGACTAGCGGGAGCTACGAGCAGTACTTC. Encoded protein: CASRFGTSGSYEQYF.

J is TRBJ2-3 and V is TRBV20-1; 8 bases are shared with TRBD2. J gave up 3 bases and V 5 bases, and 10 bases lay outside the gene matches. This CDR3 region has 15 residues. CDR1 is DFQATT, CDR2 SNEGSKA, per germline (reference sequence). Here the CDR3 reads CSAPPASGHTDTQYF. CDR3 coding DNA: TGCAGTGCTCCACCGGCTAGCGGGCATACAGATACGCAGTATTTT.

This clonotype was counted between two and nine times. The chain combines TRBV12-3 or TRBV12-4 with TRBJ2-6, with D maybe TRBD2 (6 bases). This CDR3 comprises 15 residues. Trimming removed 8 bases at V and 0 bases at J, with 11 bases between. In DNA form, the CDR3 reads TGTGCCAGCGGGACTCGCTCCTCTGGGGCCAACGTCCTGACTTTC. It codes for CASGTRSSGANVLTF.

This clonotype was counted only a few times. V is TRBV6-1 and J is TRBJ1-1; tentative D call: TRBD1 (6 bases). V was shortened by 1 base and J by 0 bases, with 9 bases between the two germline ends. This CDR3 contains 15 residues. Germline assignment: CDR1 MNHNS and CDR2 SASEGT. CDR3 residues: CASSEGTAMNTEAFF. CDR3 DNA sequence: TGTGCCAGCAGTGAAGGGACAGCCATGAACACTGAAGCTTTCTTT.

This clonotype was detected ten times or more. CDR3 loop: CASSLETSLNEQFF. The CDR3 DNA is TGCGCCAGCAGCTTGGAAACTAGTCTCAATGAGCAGTTCTTC. The chain recombines TRBV5-1 with TRBJ2-1; D perhaps matches TRBD2 (5 bases). There are 14 residues in the CDR3. The V gene's germline CDR1 is SGHRS and CDR2 YFSETQ. Trimming left V 0 bases short and J 6 bases short, with 10 bases between.

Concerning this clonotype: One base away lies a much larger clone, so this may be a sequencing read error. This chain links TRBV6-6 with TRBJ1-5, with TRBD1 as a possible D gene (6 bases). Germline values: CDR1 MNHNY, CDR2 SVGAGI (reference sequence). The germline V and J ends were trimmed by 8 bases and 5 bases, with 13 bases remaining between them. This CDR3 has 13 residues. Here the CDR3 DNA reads TGTGCCAGCCTATCGGGGGCACATCAGCCCCAGCATTTT. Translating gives CASLSGAHQPQHF.

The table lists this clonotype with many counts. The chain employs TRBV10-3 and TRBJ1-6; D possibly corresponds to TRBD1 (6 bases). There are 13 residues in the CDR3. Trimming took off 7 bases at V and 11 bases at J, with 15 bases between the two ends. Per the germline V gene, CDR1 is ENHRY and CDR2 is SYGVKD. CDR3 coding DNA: TGTGCCATCAAGAAGGGGGTAGCGACACCCCTCCACTTT. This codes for CAIKKGVATPLHF.

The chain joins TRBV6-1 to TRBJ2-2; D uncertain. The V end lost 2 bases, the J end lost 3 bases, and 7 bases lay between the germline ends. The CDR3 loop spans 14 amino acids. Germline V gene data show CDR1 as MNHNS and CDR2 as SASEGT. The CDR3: CASSESTDTGELFF. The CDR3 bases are TGTGCCAGCAGTGAAAGTACTGACACCGGGGAGCTGTTTTTT.

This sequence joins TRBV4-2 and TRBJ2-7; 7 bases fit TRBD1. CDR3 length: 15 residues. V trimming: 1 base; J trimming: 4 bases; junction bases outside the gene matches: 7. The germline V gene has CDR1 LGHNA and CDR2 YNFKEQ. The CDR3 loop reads CASSQGGAGGYEQYF. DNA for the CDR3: TGTGCCAGCAGCCAAGGAGGGGCAGGGGGTTACGAGCAGTACTTC.